Below are 22 T cell receptor beta chains sequenced from a single sample in a study of shared clonotypes between healthy human individuals. The method was immunoSEQ multiplex PCR; TCRdb's version includes in-frame clones alone and lacks a portion of them. The data show 650,000 to 700,000 clones, about nine tenths seen once. The sequenced material came from memory CD8+ T cells from PBMCs. The sample's subset: CD45RO+ cells pooled with CCR7-negative TemRA cells. The source is a man aged 18 to 29 in good health. Some clones in this sample may be carry-over from other donors' samples.

As DNA, the CDR3 is TGTGCCAGCAGCTTTAAGACAGGGGGCGAAGATGAGCAGTTCTTC. The encoded protein is CASSFKTGGEDEQFF. The genes are TRBV7-9 and TRBJ2-1; 10 positions match TRBD1. CDR3 size: 15 residues. The V gene's germline CDR1 is SEHNR and CDR2 FQNEAQ (reference sequence). Trimming at V came to 3 bases and at J to 8 bases, leaving 7 bases not matched to a gene.

V usage is TRBV11-3 and J usage is TRBJ1-2; maybe TRBD1 (6 bases). The CDR3 has 17 residues. V lost 1 base to trimming and J lost 6 bases, with 21 bases between them. Germline assignment: CDR1 SGHNT and CDR2 YENEEA. CDR3 region: CASSLGWRGRGKDGYTF. The CDR3 nucleotides are TGTGCCAGCAGCTTAGGATGGCGGGGCAGGGGTAAGGATGGCTACACCTTC.

This rearrangement joins TRBV30 to TRBJ2-3; D remains ambiguous. Per germline, CDR1 GTSNPN and CDR2 SVGIG (reference sequence). This CDR3 has 13 amino acids. The V gene lost 4 bases and the J gene lost 2 bases, with 10 bases spanning the gap. The CDR3 DNA reads as TGTGCCTGGACCCGGGTCATCACAGATACGCAGTATTTT. Translating it yields CAWTRVITDTQYF.

This rearrangement joins TRBV28 to TRBJ2-3; TRBD2 matches at 9 bases. V shed 2 bases and J 7 bases; nucleotides not matched to a gene: 10. This CDR3 has 16 amino acids. CDR1 and CDR2 (germline): MDHEN, SYDVKM. DNA for the CDR3: TGTGCCAGCAGTTTACATGGCGGGGGGGCCGGATATACGCAGTATTTT. As protein: CASSLHGGGAGYTQYF.

The chain combines TRBV28 with TRBJ1-2; TRBD1 is a possible D gene (5 bases). The CDR3 is made up of 16 amino acids. Germline V CDR1 and CDR2: MDHEN, SYDVKM. V was pared by 5 bases and J by 8 bases, with 24 bases between. The CDR3 nucleotides are TGTGCCAGCAGTCGTACCGGGACTCCAAGGAGATCCGGCTACACCTTC. It specifies CASSRTGTPRRSGYTF.

This chain connects TRBV23-1 to TRBJ2-1; D gene uncertain. TRBV23-1 is identified as an open reading frame with a role that is uncertain. V lost 1 base, J lost 5 bases, and 15 bases lay in between. The CDR3 sequence is 16 residues long. The CDR3 is CASSQCSGQTHNEQFF. CDR3 coding DNA: TGCGCCAGCAGTCAATGCTCCGGCCAGACTCACAATGAGCAGTTCTTC.

The J gene is TRBJ1-1, the V gene TRBV5-4; D is ambiguous. Germline-derived CDR1 and CDR2 are SGHNT and YYREEE (reference sequence). The V and J ends lost 0 bases and 5 bases respectively, with 8 bases between them. The CDR3 contains 13 residues. Here the CDR3 DNA reads TGTGCCAGCAGCTTGGACGGGGTGACTGAAGCTTTCTTT. Translating gives CASSLDGVTEAFF.

V and J are TRBV5-6 and TRBJ2-7; 8 nucleotides agree with TRBD2. Unmatched junction bases numbered 9, after V lost 0 bases and J lost 4 bases. CDR3 length equals 16 residues. Germline CDR1 and CDR2: SGHDT and YYEEEE. Here the CDR3 DNA reads TGTGCCAGCAGCTTGGCTTGGAGCGGGAGATGGTACGAGCAGTACTTC. Protein product: CASSLAWSGRWYEQYF.

This sequence joins TRBV19 and TRBJ2-7; TRBD1 aligns across 8 bases. In germline, CDR1 is LNHDA, CDR2 SQIVND (reference sequence). This CDR3 has 16 residues. Trimming at V came to 3 bases and at J to 3 bases, leaving 10 bases not matched to a gene. The DNA for the CDR3 is TGTGCCAGTAGTATCTTTTTGGGGGGACAGGTCTACGAGCAGTACTTC. It is translated as CASSIFLGGQVYEQYF.

This chain uses TRBV6-5 with TRBJ2-1, with a tentative D call TRBD2 (5 bases). Per germline, CDR1 MNHEY and CDR2 SVGAGI. The CDR3 is made up of 16 amino acids. Trimming stripped 0 bases from V and 1 base from J, with 10 bases between. CDR3 sequence reads: CASSYSRGESYNEQFF. The CDR3 nucleotides read TGTGCCAGCAGTTACTCTCGGGGAGAGTCCTACAATGAGCAGTTCTTC.

The chain uses TRBV18 and TRBJ2-7, with no clear D. With 2 bases removed from V and 5 bases from J, the gap between germline ends came to 13 bases. CDR1 is KGHSH, CDR2 LQKENI, per germline. The CDR3 spans 14 residues. The CDR3 DNA reads as TGTGCCAGCTCACCAGGTCTTGGTAACGACGAGCAGTACTTC. Protein sequence: CASSPGLGNDEQYF.

J is TRBJ1-4 and V is TRBV7-9, with 9 bases fitting TRBD1. The V gene's germline CDR1 is SEHNR and CDR2 FQNEAQ (reference sequence). CDR3 length: 18 amino acids. The V segment lost 4 bases and the J segment 2 bases; nucleotides outside the gene matches: 11. CDR3 nucleotides: TGTGCCAGCAGCTGGGGGGACAGGGAGTGGTCTACTAATGAAAAACTGTTTTTT. Translation gives CASSWGDREWSTNEKLFF.

This chain links TRBV7-9 with TRBJ2-3; 8 bases are a match to TRBD2. The V and J ends lost 6 bases and 4 bases, in that order; junction bases with no gene match: 9. Looked up from germline, CDR1 is SEHNR and CDR2 is FQNEAQ (reference sequence). This CDR3 has 15 residues. CDR3 sequence reads: CASRGRTSSPDTQYF. CDR3 coding DNA: TGTGCCAGCAGGGGGAGGACTAGCTCGCCAGATACGCAGTATTTT.

CDR3 coding DNA: TGTGCCAGCAGCCCTCTAGCGACGGCCAATGAGCAGTTCTTC. Translation gives CASSPLATANEQFF. The chain couples TRBV6-5 to TRBJ2-1, with a tentative D call TRBD2 (6 bases). CDR1 and CDR2 from the germline V gene are MNHEY and SVGAGI. This CDR3 is 14 amino acids long. The germline V and J ends were trimmed by 6 bases and 6 bases, with 15 bases remaining between them.

The CDR3: CASSEYSGRGGETQYF. In DNA, the CDR3 is TGTGCCAGCAGTGAATATTCAGGCCGTGGGGGGGAGACCCAGTACTTC. The genes are TRBV25-1 and TRBJ2-5; tentative D call: TRBD2 (6 bases). The CDR3 consists of 16 residues. Trimming left V 0 bases short and J 5 bases short, with 16 bases between. The germline gives CDR1 MGHDK, CDR2 SYGVNS.

V is TRBV19 and J is TRBJ1-5, with 8 bases aligning to TRBD1. Germline trimming cut 7 bases from V and 3 bases from J; bases unmatched to any gene: 8. CDR1 and CDR2 (germline): LNHDA, SQIVND (reference sequence). This CDR3 has 15 residues. The CDR3 DNA reads TGTGCCAGTACCGTCGGGACAGGTCTCAATCAGCCCCAGCATTTT. Protein: CASTVGTGLNQPQHF.

V usage is TRBV6-5 and J usage is TRBJ2-7; perhaps TRBD2 as D (6 bases). V gave up 2 bases and J gave up 5 bases, with 13 bases separating them. Germline lookup yields CDR1 MNHEY and CDR2 SVGAGI. The CDR3 runs to 14 residues. CDR3 coding DNA: TGTGCCAGCAGTTACCTGCGGGGAGGCGACGAGCAGTACTTC. This sequence encodes CASSYLRGGDEQYF.

The genes are TRBV10-3 and TRBJ2-7, with TRBD1 matching 7 bases. CDR3 length: 15 residues. The V gene end was trimmed by 6 bases and the J gene end by 0 bases; junction bases not matched to a gene: 8. CDR1 is ENHRY, CDR2 SYGVKD, per germline. The DNA of the CDR3 is TGTGCCATCAGGGCCGGACAGGAGAGCTCCTACGAGCAGTACTTC. Protein sequence: CAIRAGQESSYEQYF.

The rearrangement links TRBV19 to TRBJ1-1; the D gene is possibly TRBD1 (5 bases). V lost 9 bases and J lost 0, with 11 bases in between. Germline CDR1 reads LNHDA; CDR2 reads SQIVND (reference sequence). The CDR3 runs to 13 residues. The CDR3 sequence is CASRTSMNTEAFF. CDR3 DNA: TGTGCCAGCAGGACATCCATGAACACTGAAGCTTTCTTT.

The V and J genes are TRBV5-1 and TRBJ2-1; the match to TRBD2 covers 11 bases. Germline loops: CDR1 SGHRS, CDR2 YFSETQ. Unmatched junction bases numbered 7, after V lost 0 bases and J lost 5 bases. The CDR3 has 17 residues. CDR3 protein: CASSLGVLAGVHNEQFF. In DNA form, the CDR3 reads TGCGCCAGCAGCTTGGGGGTACTAGCGGGAGTCCACAATGAGCAGTTCTTC.

CDR3 sequence: CASSPRTTTYEQYF. The CDR3 DNA reads TGTGCCAGCAGTCCTCGAACGACTACCTACGAGCAGTACTTC. The chain employs TRBV28 and TRBJ2-7; D is possibly TRBD2 (5 bases). V lost 5 bases and J lost 2, with 13 bases in between. The CDR3 contains 14 residues. Germline lookup yields CDR1 MDHEN and CDR2 SYDVKM.

This sequence joins TRBV5-1 and TRBJ2-2; D unresolved. V dropped 4 bases and J dropped 6 bases, with 7 bases sitting between them. CDR1 SGHRS and CDR2 YFSETQ come from the germline V gene. The CDR3 extends over 12 amino acids. CDR3 bases: TGCGCCAGCAGCCAAAGTTCCGGGGAGCTGTTTTTT. It encodes CASSQSSGELFF. The whole variable domain, remainder taken from reference TRBV5-1 and TRBJ2-2, is KAGVTQTPRYLIKTRGQQVTLSCSPISGHRSVSWYQQTPGQGLQFLFEYFSETQRNKGNFPGRFSGRQFSNSRSEMNVSTLELGDSALYLCASSQSSGELFFGEGSRLTVL.